This T cell receptor beta chain was sequenced during a study of Tregs in tolerant kidney transplant recipients. The study's findings and limits: This study did not directly address biological reproducibility. Expanding Tregs on activated donor B cells appeared to best identify donor-specific TCRbeta clones. Validation in larger populations is needed because few patients were studied.

Clones were sequenced by immunoSEQ multiplex PCR, and TCRdb holds only the in-frame ones, with some missing. The sample gives some 110,000 clones, roughly 92% of which show up once; roughly 0.63% is in the top ten. CD4+CD25+CD127- Tregs, CD4+CD25- non-Tregs, CD4 and CD8 cells were sorted. V dropped 0 bases and J dropped 6 bases, with 15 bases sitting between them. CDR3 length: 16 residues. The germline CDR1 and CDR2 sequences are KGHSH and LQKENI. Notes on this clone: Its specificity is not known.

The V gene is TRBV18, the J gene TRBJ2-1, with D maybe TRBD1 (6 bases). This clonotype was obtained from a human donor in good health. Sequencing used CD4+ T cells from blood. DNA of the CDR3: TGTGCCAGCTCACCACCTGAAAAACAGGGAATCAATGAGCAGTTCTTC. Its protein product is CASSPPEKQGINEQFF.